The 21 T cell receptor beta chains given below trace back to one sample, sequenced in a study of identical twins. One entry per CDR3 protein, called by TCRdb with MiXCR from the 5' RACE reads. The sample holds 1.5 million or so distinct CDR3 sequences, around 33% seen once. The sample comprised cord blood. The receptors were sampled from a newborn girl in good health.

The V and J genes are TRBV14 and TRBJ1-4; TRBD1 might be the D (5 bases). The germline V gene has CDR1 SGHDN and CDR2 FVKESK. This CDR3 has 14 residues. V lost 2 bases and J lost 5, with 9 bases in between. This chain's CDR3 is CASSQTGRNEKLFF. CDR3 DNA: TGTGCCAGCAGCCAAACGGGACGGAATGAAAAACTGTTTTTT.

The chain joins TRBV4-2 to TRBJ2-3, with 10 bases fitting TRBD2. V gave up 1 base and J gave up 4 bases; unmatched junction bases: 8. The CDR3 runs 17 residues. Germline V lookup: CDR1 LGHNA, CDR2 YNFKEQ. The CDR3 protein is CASSQGGLAVRADTQYF. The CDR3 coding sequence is TGTGCCAGCAGCCAAGGAGGACTAGCGGTGAGGGCAGATACGCAGTATTTT.

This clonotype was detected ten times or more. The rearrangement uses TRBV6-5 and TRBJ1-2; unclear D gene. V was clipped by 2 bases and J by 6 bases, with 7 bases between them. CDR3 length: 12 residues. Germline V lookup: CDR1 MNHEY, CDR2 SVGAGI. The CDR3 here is CASSYTGNGYTF. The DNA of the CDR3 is TGTGCCAGCAGTTACACGGGGAATGGCTACACCTTC.

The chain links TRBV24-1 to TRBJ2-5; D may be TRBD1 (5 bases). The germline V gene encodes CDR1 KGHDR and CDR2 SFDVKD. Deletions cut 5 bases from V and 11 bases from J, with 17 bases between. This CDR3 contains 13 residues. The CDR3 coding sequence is TGTGCCACCAGTGGGCCAGGGATCAATGAGCAGTACTTC. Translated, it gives CATSGPGINEQYF.

The CDR3 here is CASTDGGSTYEQYF. The CDR3 DNA reads TGTGCCAGCACCGACGGGGGGAGCACCTACGAGCAGTACTTC. This chain uses TRBV3-1 with TRBJ2-7, with 7 nucleotides matching TRBD2. This CDR3 spans 14 amino acids. Germline V gives CDR1 LGHDT, CDR2 YNNKEL (reference sequence). With V trimmed by 7 bases and J by 2 bases, 8 bases remained unmatched.

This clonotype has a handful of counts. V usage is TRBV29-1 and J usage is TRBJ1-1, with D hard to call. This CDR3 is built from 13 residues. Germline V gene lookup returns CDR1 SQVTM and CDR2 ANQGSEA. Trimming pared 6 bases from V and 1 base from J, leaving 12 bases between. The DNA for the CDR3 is TGCAGCGTCGCCTCACACCGGAACACTGAAGCTTTCTTT. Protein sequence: CSVASHRNTEAFF. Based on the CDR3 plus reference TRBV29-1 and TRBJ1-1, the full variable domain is SAVISQKPSRDICQRGTSLTIQCQVDSQVTMMFWYRQQPGQSLTLIATANQGSEATYESGFVIDKFPISRPNLTFSTLTVSNMSPEDSSIYLCSVASHRNTEAFFGQGTRLTVV.

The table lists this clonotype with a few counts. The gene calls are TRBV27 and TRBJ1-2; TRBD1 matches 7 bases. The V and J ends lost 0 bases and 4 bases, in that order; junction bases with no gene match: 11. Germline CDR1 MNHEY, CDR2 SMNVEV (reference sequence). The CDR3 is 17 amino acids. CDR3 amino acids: CASSLSPGTASIYGYTF. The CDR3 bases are TGTGCCAGCAGTTTATCCCCTGGGACAGCCTCCATCTATGGCTACACCTTC.

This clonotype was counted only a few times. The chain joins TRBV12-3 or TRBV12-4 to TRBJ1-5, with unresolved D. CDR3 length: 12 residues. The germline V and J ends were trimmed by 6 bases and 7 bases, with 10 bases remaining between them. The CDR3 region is CASSFMLQPQHF. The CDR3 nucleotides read TGTGCCAGCAGCTTTATGCTGCAGCCCCAGCATTTT.

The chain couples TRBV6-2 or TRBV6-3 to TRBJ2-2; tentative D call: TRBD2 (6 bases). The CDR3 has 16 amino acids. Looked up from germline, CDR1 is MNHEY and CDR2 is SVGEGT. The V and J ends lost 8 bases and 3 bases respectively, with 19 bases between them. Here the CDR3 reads CASGGPPSVYTGELFF. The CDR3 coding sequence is TGTGCCAGCGGAGGGCCACCTAGCGTCTACACCGGGGAGCTGTTTTTT.

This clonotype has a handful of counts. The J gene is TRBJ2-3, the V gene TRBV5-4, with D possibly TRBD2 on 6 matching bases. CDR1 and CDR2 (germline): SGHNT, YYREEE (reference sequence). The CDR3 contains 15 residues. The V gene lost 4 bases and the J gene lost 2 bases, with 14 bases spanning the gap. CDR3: CASSPQGGPTDTQYF. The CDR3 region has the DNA TGTGCCAGCAGCCCTCAGGGAGGTCCCACAGATACGCAGTATTTT.

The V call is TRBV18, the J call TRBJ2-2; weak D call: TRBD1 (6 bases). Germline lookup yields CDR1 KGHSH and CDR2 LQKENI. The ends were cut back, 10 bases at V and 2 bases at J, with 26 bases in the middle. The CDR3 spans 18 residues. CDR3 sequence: CAIPPIPGDQFNTGELFF. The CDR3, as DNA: TGTGCCATCCCACCGATTCCAGGGGACCAGTTTAACACCGGGGAGCTGTTTTTT.

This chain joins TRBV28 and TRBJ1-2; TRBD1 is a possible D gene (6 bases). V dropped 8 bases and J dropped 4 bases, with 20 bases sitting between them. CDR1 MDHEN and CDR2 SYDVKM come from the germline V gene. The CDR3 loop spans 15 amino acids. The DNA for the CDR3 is TGTGCCAGCCCATCAGGGATTCAAGGGGGCTATGGCTACACCTTC. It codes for CASPSGIQGGYGYTF.

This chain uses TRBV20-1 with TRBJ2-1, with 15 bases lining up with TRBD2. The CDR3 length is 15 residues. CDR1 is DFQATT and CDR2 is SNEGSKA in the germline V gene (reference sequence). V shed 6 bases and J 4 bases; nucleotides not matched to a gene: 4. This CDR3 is CSAPGTSGGYNEQFF. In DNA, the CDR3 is TGCAGTGCCCCCGGGACTAGCGGGGGGTACAATGAGCAGTTCTTC.

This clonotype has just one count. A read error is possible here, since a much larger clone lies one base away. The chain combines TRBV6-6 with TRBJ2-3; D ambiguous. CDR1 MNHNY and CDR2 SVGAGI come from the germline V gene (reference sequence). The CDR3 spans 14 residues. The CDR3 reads CASSYYPRTDTRYF. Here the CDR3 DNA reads TGTGCCAGCAGTTACTACCCTCGCACAGATACGCGGTATTTT.

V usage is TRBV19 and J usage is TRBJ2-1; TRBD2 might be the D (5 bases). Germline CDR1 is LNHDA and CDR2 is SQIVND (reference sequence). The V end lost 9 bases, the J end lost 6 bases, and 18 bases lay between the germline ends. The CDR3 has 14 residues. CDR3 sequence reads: CASQGGRKSNEQFF. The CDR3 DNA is TGTGCCAGCCAAGGAGGTAGGAAGTCCAATGAGCAGTTCTTC.

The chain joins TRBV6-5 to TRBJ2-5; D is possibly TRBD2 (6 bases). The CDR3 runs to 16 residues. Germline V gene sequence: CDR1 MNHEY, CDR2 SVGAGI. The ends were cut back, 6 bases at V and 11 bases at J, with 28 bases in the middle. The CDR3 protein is CASRGSRRESYNEQYF. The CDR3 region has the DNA TGTGCCAGCAGGGGTTCTCGGAGGGAAAGTTACAATGAGCAGTACTTC.

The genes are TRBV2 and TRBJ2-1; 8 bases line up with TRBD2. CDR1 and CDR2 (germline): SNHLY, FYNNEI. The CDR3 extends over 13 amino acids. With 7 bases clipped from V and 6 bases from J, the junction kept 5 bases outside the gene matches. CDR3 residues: CASNGGAPNEQFF. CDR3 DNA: TGTGCCAGCAACGGGGGGGCCCCCAATGAGCAGTTCTTC.

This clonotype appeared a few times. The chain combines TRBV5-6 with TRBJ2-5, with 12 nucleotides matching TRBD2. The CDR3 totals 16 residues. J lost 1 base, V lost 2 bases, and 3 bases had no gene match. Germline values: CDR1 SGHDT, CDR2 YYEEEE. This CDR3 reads CASSFRTSGTQETQYF. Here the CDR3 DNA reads TGTGCCAGCAGCTTCAGGACTAGCGGGACCCAAGAGACCCAGTACTTC.

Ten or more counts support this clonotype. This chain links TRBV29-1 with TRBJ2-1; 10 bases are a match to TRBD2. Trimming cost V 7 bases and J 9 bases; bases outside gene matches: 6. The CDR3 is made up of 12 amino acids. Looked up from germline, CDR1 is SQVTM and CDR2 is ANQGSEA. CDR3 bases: TGCAGCGCCTTAGCGGGAGGTAGTGAGCAGTTCTTC. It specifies CSALAGGSEQFF.

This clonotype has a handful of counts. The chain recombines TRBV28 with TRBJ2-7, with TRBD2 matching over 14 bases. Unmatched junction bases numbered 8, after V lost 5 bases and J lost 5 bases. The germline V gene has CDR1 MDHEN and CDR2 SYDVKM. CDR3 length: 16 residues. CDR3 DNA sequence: TGTGCCAGCAGTAGGGCTGGGACTAGCGGGAGCAACGAGCAGTACTTC. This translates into CASSRAGTSGSNEQYF.

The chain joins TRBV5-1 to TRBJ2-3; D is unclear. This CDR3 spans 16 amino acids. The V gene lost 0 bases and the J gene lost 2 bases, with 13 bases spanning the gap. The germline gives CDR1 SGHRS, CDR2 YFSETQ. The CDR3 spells CASSLAAVHTTDTQYF. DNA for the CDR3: TGCGCCAGCAGCTTGGCGGCTGTTCATACCACAGATACGCAGTATTTT.